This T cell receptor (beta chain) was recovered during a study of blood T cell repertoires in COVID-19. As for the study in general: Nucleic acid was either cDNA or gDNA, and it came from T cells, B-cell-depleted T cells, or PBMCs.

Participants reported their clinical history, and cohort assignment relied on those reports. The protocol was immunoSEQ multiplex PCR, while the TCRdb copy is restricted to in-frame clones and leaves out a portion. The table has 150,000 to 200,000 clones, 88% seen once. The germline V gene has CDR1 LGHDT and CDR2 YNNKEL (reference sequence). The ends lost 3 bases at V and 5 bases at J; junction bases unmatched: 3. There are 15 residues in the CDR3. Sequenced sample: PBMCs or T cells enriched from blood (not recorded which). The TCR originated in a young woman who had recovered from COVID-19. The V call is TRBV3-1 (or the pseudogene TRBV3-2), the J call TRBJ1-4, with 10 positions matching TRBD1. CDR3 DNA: TGTGCCAGCAGCCAGATGGGACAGGGGAATGAAAAACTGTTTTTT. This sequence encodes CASSQMGQGNEKLFF.